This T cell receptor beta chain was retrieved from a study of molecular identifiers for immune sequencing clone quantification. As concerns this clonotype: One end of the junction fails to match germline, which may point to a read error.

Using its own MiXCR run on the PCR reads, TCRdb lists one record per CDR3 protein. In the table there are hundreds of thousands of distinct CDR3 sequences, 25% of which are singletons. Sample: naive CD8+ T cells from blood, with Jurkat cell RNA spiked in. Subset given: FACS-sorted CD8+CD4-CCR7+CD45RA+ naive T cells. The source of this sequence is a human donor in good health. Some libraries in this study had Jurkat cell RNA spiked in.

The DNA of the CDR3 is TGTGCCCGCAGCTCCGGTAATCTCCTACCCAATAAGCAGTTCTTC. It encodes CARSSGNLLPNKQFF. The V and J genes are TRBV7-2 and TRBJ2-1; D remains ambiguous. Germline-derived CDR1 and CDR2 are SGHTA and FQGNSA. The CDR3 runs to 15 residues.